This T cell receptor (beta chain) comes out of a study of blood T cell repertoires in COVID-19. Whole-study context: The study drew acute and convalescent COVID-19 samples from the United States, Italy and Spain.

Under the authors' procedure: Reference gene primer amplification gave nucleated cell count estimates. Sequencing used immunoSEQ multiplex PCR; TCRdb keeps in-frame clones, though not all of them. V and J calls plus clone size are reproduced from that table; the DNA served to infer D and trimming. Among around 60,000 clones listed, nearly 90% were seen once. This CDR3 comprises 18 residues. Germline lookup yields CDR1 SGHRS and CDR2 YFSETQ. Trimming left V 0 bases short and J 4 bases short, with 20 bases between. The chain uses TRBV5-1 and TRBJ2-1; possibly TRBD1 for D (9 bases). Sequencing was done on a sample of peripheral blood. The receptor comes from a man between 60 and 70 years old with active COVID-19. The CDR3 coding sequence is TGCGCCAGCAGCTTGGCTGGCGGGGGGACAGGGTCATACAATGAGCAGTTCTTC. Protein product: CASSLAGGGTGSYNEQFF.